This T cell receptor (beta chain) was sequenced in a study of blood T cell repertoires in COVID-19. Study as a whole: The origin of the acute and convalescent COVID-19 samples was the United States, Italy and Spain. PBMCs, B-cell-depleted T cells, or T cells were the source of the cDNA or gDNA that made up the material.

Study processing details: It was from reference gene primer amplification that nucleated cell counts were estimated. The method was immunoSEQ multiplex PCR; TCRdb's version includes in-frame clones alone and lacks a portion of them. The D gene and trimming were derived from the DNA, and the V and J assignments and clone size from that table. The sample yields 200,000 to 250,000 clones, over 75% seen once. A few counts support this clone. This sample includes further DNA sequences coding for the same CDR3. Trimming took 3 bases from V and 4 from J; bases not matched to a gene: 2. The CDR3 spans 13 residues. The V gene's germline CDR1 is SQVTM and CDR2 ANQGSEA.

The clonotype comes from a man aged 50-59 years with acute or convalescent COVID-19. The chain recombines TRBV29-1 with TRBJ1-1; 10 bases fit TRBD1. Sequencing was performed on peripheral blood. CDR3 sequence: CSVEGDRGTEAFF. The DNA of the CDR3 is TGCAGCGTTGAGGGGGACAGGGGCACTGAAGCTTTCTTT.